The sequence of this T cell receptor beta chain was determined in a study of monozygotic twins with inflammatory bowel disease. Investigators pulled total RNA out of whole blood and did not sort T cells. The length of the CDR3 is 17 residues. Germline V gene sequence: CDR1 SEHNR, CDR2 FQNEAQ (reference sequence). Template switching added UMIs carrying a 6-nucleotide sample barcode. TCRdb re-called the 5' RACE reads and gives one entry per CDR3 protein, without DNA. The table lists about 420,000 distinct CDR3 sequences. The source material was blood. The chain joins TRBV7-9 to TRBJ2-1; the TCRdb call, TRBD2, lacks DNA for checking. The TCR originated in a human donor with ulcerative colitis or Crohn's disease, or a healthy co-twin of an affected twin (not recorded which). CDR3: CASSPSGGGRTYNEQFF.